This TCR beta chain came from a study of cytomegalovirus exposure and HLA in healthy donors. Whole-study context: An analysis done earlier identified almost 120 million unique TCR beta sequences from about 179 million T cells.

Vbeta (60) and Jbeta (13) primers were used in the PCR. Data came from immunoSEQ multiplex PCR; TCRdb stores just in-frame clones and leaves some out. The data contain roughly 150,000 clones, roughly 84% of them seen just once; the ten biggest clones take up around 2%. Sequenced material: PBMCs. The clonotype comes from a young woman in good health and CMV-seronegative.

CDR3 nucleotides: TGTGCCAGCAGCCAGGAGTTACAGGGGCCCCAGCATTTT. This translates into CASSQELQGPQHF. The genes are TRBV4-2 and TRBJ1-5; maybe TRBD1 (6 bases). The germline V gene has CDR1 LGHNA and CDR2 YNFKEQ. Trimming took 3 bases from V and 9 from J, leaving 12 bases between them. There are 13 residues in the CDR3.